This T cell receptor beta chain was retrieved from a study of blood T cell repertoires in COVID-19. This table comes from immunoSEQ multiplex PCR, and its TCRdb copy is limited to in-frame clones, with some not included. The table lists around 180,000 clones, approximately 83% of them singletons, with around 9.9% in the top ten. The CDR3 has 14 residues. V lost 2 bases to trimming and J lost 8 bases; unmatched junction nucleotides: 5. Germline CDR1 SGHRS, CDR2 YFSETQ. The sequencing sample was made of peripheral blood. The chain recombines TRBV5-1 with TRBJ1-2; 11 bases fit TRBD1. This TCR derives from a human donor with active or convalescent COVID-19. The donor label of this sample is uncertain. CDR3 nucleotides: TGCGCCAGCAGCTTCGGACAGGGGGCTCGCGGCTACACCTTC. It codes for CASSFGQGARGYTF. Combining the CDR3 with reference TRBV5-1 and TRBJ1-2 gives the whole variable domain KAGVTQTPRYLIKTRGQQVTLSCSPISGHRSVSWYQQTPGQGLQFLFEYFSETQRNKGNFPGRFSGRQFSNSRSEMNVSTLELGDSALYLCASSFGQGARGYTFGSGTRLTVV.